These T cell receptor beta chains were read from a single sample in a study of shared clonotypes between healthy human individuals. Produced via immunoSEQ multiplex PCR; TCRdb's table is partial and in-frame only. Among about 470,000 clones listed, about 85% were seen once. The specimen sequenced was PBMCs. The receptor source for this set is a woman in her 40s in good health. Some clones in this sample may be carry-over from other donors' samples. Each CDR3 is given with its conserved first and last residue. Each record gives: D gene, V gene, clone size, J gene, CDR3 DNA, CDR3 protein. D genes are given only for firm matches. Expanded clones get a size class; other rows say once, few or many, or leave the size out.

d_call: -
v_call: TRBV7-9
clone_size: -
j_call: TRBJ2-1
cdr3_nt: TGTGCCAGCAGCCCGCAGCGGAATGAGCAGTTCTTC
cdr3_aa: CASSPQRNEQFF

d_call: -
v_call: TRBV19
clone_size: -
j_call: TRBJ1-4
cdr3_nt: TGTGCCAGTAGTATTCGAGGGCTGTCTGAAAAACTGTTTTTT
cdr3_aa: CASSIRGLSEKLFF

d_call: -
v_call: TRBV6-1
clone_size: -
j_call: TRBJ2-3
cdr3_nt: TGTGCCAGCAGTGAATTCGTTGGGGCTGCTACGCAGTATTTT
cdr3_aa: CASSEFVGAATQYF

d_call: -
v_call: TRBV6-6
clone_size: -
j_call: TRBJ1-1
cdr3_nt: TGTGCCAGCAGTAACCGGGGTGAGGGCCCAGCTTTCTTT
cdr3_aa: CASSNRGEGPAFF

d_call: TRBD1
v_call: TRBV10-3
clone_size: -
j_call: TRBJ1-1
cdr3_nt: TGTGCCATCAGGGGGGACAGGCTTTTGAACACTGAAGCTTTCTTT
cdr3_aa: CAIRGDRLLNTEAFF

d_call: -
v_call: TRBV4-2
clone_size: once
j_call: TRBJ2-3
cdr3_nt: TGTGCCAGCAGCCACGGCGGACTTAGCACAGATACGCAGTATTTT
cdr3_aa: CASSHGGLSTDTQYF

d_call: -
v_call: TRBV15
clone_size: -
j_call: TRBJ2-6
cdr3_nt: TGTGCCACCAGCACCGGACAGACTGGGGCCAACGTCCTGACTTTC
cdr3_aa: CATSTGQTGANVLTF

d_call: TRBD2
v_call: TRBV11-2
clone_size: -
j_call: TRBJ2-3
cdr3_nt: TGTGCCAGCAGCTTATTTAGCGGGGGACTCACAGATACGCAGTATTTT
cdr3_aa: CASSLFSGGLTDTQYF

d_call: -
v_call: TRBV28
clone_size: once
j_call: TRBJ1-2
cdr3_nt: TGTGCCAGCAGTTCACTCACAGAGAACTATGGCTACACCTTC
cdr3_aa: CASSSLTENYGYTF

d_call: TRBD2
v_call: TRBV5-1
clone_size: few
j_call: TRBJ2-2
cdr3_nt: TGCGCCAGCAGCCCGGGACTAGCGGGAACCGGGGAGCTGTTTTTT
cdr3_aa: CASSPGLAGTGELFF

d_call: -
v_call: TRBV19
clone_size: -
j_call: TRBJ1-3
cdr3_nt: TGTGCCAGTATAGGGACAAGCAACACCATATATTTT
cdr3_aa: CASIGTSNTIYF

d_call: TRBD2
v_call: TRBV7-9
clone_size: -
j_call: TRBJ2-5
cdr3_nt: TGTGCCAGCAGCCAGGGGCTAGCGGGAGTGTGGGAGACCCAGTACTTC
cdr3_aa: CASSQGLAGVWETQYF

d_call: -
v_call: TRBV28
clone_size: -
j_call: TRBJ1-2
cdr3_nt: TGTGCCAGCAGTTTAGGTGGCGGAAGCATTAACTATGGCTACACCTTC
cdr3_aa: CASSLGGGSINYGYTF

d_call: -
v_call: TRBV7-8
clone_size: once
j_call: TRBJ2-1
cdr3_nt: TGTGCCAGCAGCTTAATTCGGGCCAAATCCCTCCGGGGTTACAATGAGCAGTTCTTC
cdr3_aa: CASSLIRAKSLRGYNEQFF

d_call: -
v_call: TRBV27
clone_size: -
j_call: TRBJ2-7
cdr3_nt: TGTGCCAGCAGTAACTTCGGAGCAGGGGACTGGGAGCAGTACTTC
cdr3_aa: CASSNFGAGDWEQYF

d_call: -
v_call: TRBV19
clone_size: many
j_call: TRBJ2-3
cdr3_nt: TGTGCCAGTACAGAGCGGTCTACGCAGTATTTT
cdr3_aa: CASTERSTQYF

d_call: TRBD1
v_call: TRBV29-1
clone_size: -
j_call: TRBJ2-7
cdr3_nt: TGCAGCGCCGGACAGGGGAATGCCTACGAGCAGTACTTC
cdr3_aa: CSAGQGNAYEQYF

d_call: -
v_call: TRBV7-8
clone_size: -
j_call: TRBJ2-7
cdr3_nt: TGTGCCAGCAGCTTAGCGCTGGGAAGATCCTACGAGCAGTACTTC
cdr3_aa: CASSLALGRSYEQYF

d_call: TRBD1
v_call: TRBV7-2
clone_size: -
j_call: TRBJ2-7
cdr3_nt: TGTGCCAGCAGCCTTAAACAGGGGGCCTACGAGCAGTACTTC
cdr3_aa: CASSLKQGAYEQYF

d_call: TRBD1
v_call: TRBV7-2
clone_size: -
j_call: TRBJ2-6
cdr3_nt: TGTGCCAGCGGGCCCCGGGACAGGGGTTTTGGGGCCAACGTCCTGACTTTC
cdr3_aa: CASGPRDRGFGANVLTF

d_call: TRBD1
v_call: TRBV2
clone_size: -
j_call: TRBJ2-5
cdr3_nt: TGTGCCAGCAACAGGGGTGGGGTGGAGACCCAGTACTTC
cdr3_aa: CASNRGGVETQYF

d_call: -
v_call: TRBV7-2
clone_size: -
j_call: TRBJ2-5
cdr3_nt: TGTGCCAGCAGCTTCGATAGGATGTACCAAGAGACCCAGTACTTC
cdr3_aa: CASSFDRMYQETQYF

d_call: TRBD1
v_call: TRBV7-8
clone_size: -
j_call: TRBJ1-2
cdr3_nt: TGTGCCAGCAGCCCCTACAGGGGGCTGGCCGGCTACACCTTC
cdr3_aa: CASSPYRGLAGYTF

d_call: TRBD1
v_call: TRBV28
clone_size: -
j_call: TRBJ2-6
cdr3_nt: TGTGCCGTCCAGGGGGACCCCTCTGGGGCCAACGTCCTGACTTTC
cdr3_aa: CAVQGDPSGANVLTF

d_call: TRBD2
v_call: TRBV5-4
clone_size: -
j_call: TRBJ2-7
cdr3_nt: TGTGCCAGCAGCCAGGACTTGGGCGGGAGGGAGCAGTACTTC
cdr3_aa: CASSQDLGGREQYF

d_call: -
v_call: TRBV5-1
clone_size: once
j_call: TRBJ2-7
cdr3_nt: TGCGCCAGCAGCTTGGCCTCAGTGGTTGCGGGAAGCTCCTACGAGCAGTACTTC
cdr3_aa: CASSLASVVAGSSYEQYF

d_call: TRBD2
v_call: TRBV18
clone_size: -
j_call: TRBJ2-1
cdr3_nt: TGTGCCAGCCTAGCGCCCTGGACGGGAGGAAACAATGAGCAGTTCTTC
cdr3_aa: CASLAPWTGGNNEQFF

d_call: -
v_call: TRBV5-1
clone_size: few
j_call: TRBJ2-7
cdr3_nt: TGCGCCAGCAGCTTGGTAGGGCTTATCTACGAGCAGTACTTC
cdr3_aa: CASSLVGLIYEQYF

d_call: -
v_call: TRBV30
clone_size: -
j_call: TRBJ2-2
cdr3_nt: TGTGCCTGGACCGGATCCAACACCGGGGAGCTGTTTTTT
cdr3_aa: CAWTGSNTGELFF

d_call: TRBD1
v_call: TRBV27
clone_size: -
j_call: TRBJ1-2
cdr3_nt: TGTGCCAGCGGATCCAGGGGGCGCATACCCTTCTATGGCTACACCTTC
cdr3_aa: CASGSRGRIPFYGYTF

d_call: TRBD1
v_call: TRBV28
clone_size: -
j_call: TRBJ1-2
cdr3_nt: TGTGCCAGCAGTTTAGGACAGGTTTGGGGCTATGGCTACACCTTC
cdr3_aa: CASSLGQVWGYGYTF

d_call: TRBD2
v_call: TRBV19
clone_size: once
j_call: TRBJ2-1
cdr3_nt: TGTGCCAGTAGCGGGACTAGCGGGAGCAATGAGCAGTTCTTC
cdr3_aa: CASSGTSGSNEQFF

d_call: -
v_call: TRBV28
clone_size: few
j_call: TRBJ1-2
cdr3_nt: TGTGCCAGCAGTTTGGACGGGAGAGGCCAGAGAGGCTACACCTTC
cdr3_aa: CASSLDGRGQRGYTF

d_call: TRBD2
v_call: TRBV19
clone_size: few
j_call: TRBJ2-1
cdr3_nt: TGTGCCAGTAGTACCCGACTAGCGGGAGGACGGAATGAGCAGTTCTTC
cdr3_aa: CASSTRLAGGRNEQFF

d_call: -
v_call: TRBV19
clone_size: -
j_call: TRBJ2-7
cdr3_nt: TGTGCCAGTAGTATCTTGCCGGGACTCTCCTCCTACGAGCAGTACTTC
cdr3_aa: CASSILPGLSSYEQYF

d_call: TRBD1
v_call: TRBV4-3
clone_size: many
j_call: TRBJ2-3
cdr3_nt: TGCGCCAGCAGCCAAGGGACAGGGGTAGATACGCAGTATTTT
cdr3_aa: CASSQGTGVDTQYF

d_call: -
v_call: TRBV4-2
clone_size: -
j_call: TRBJ2-7
cdr3_nt: TGTGCCAGCAGCCAAGTCGCGGGTTCCTACGAGCAGTACTTC
cdr3_aa: CASSQVAGSYEQYF

d_call: -
v_call: TRBV6-1
clone_size: -
j_call: TRBJ1-5
cdr3_nt: TGTGCCAGCAGTGAGAGGACAGTTGCATTTAATCAGCCCCAGCATTTT
cdr3_aa: CASSERTVAFNQPQHF

d_call: TRBD1
v_call: TRBV25-1
clone_size: -
j_call: TRBJ2-7
cdr3_nt: TGTGCCAGCAGTGGAACCGGGACAGGGGTGCAGTACTTC
cdr3_aa: CASSGTGTGVQYF

d_call: TRBD2
v_call: TRBV30
clone_size: -
j_call: TRBJ2-1
cdr3_nt: TGTGCCTGGGCTTTTGGGGCGGGAGCCTACAATGAGCAGTTCTTC
cdr3_aa: CAWAFGAGAYNEQFF

d_call: TRBD2
v_call: TRBV28
clone_size: once
j_call: TRBJ2-3
cdr3_nt: TGTGCCAGCAGGCGCGGGAGGAACGCAGATACGCAGTATTTT
cdr3_aa: CASRRGRNADTQYF

d_call: -
v_call: TRBV23-1
clone_size: -
j_call: TRBJ1-5
cdr3_nt: TGCGCCAGCCCCCGGGACATTAATCAGCCCCAGCATTTT
cdr3_aa: CASPRDINQPQHF

d_call: TRBD2
v_call: TRBV5-1
clone_size: -
j_call: TRBJ2-1
cdr3_nt: TGCGCCAGCAGCTTGGTGTCTAGCGGGCTACGGGGGCAGTTCTTC
cdr3_aa: CASSLVSSGLRGQFF